This is a list of T cell receptor beta chains from one sample in a study of blood T cell repertoires in COVID-19. Method: immunoSEQ multiplex PCR; TCRdb's copy keeps in-frame clones and lacks some. The table records around 97,000 clones, about 90% of them present only once. Sequencing was performed on peripheral blood. Receptors were obtained from a human donor in a cohort sampled during active COVID-19. Each CDR3 is given with its conserved first and last residue. Fields, in order: D gene, V gene, J gene, CDR3 length, CDR3 DNA, CDR3 protein. D genes are given only for firm matches.

>TRBD1|TRBV5-4|TRBJ2-2|17
TGTGCCAGCAGCAAAAGGACAGGGGGAACGAACACCGGGGAGCTGTTTTTT
CASSKRTGGTNTGELFF
>TRBD2|TRBV4-2|TRBJ2-5|16
TGTGCCAGCAGCCGGATTCTAGCGGAGATACAAGAGACCCAGTACTTC
CASSRILAEIQETQYF
>TRBD1|TRBV5-1|TRBJ2-3|15
TGCGCCAGCGGCCGGGACAGGGGGGCGGTCGATACGCAGTATTTT
CASGRDRGAVDTQYF
>TRBD2|TRBV7-6|TRBJ2-1|16
TGTGCCAGCAGCTTCTCAGCGGGAGGCTCCTACAATGAGCAGTTCTTC
CASSFSAGGSYNEQFF
>NA|TRBV28|TRBJ1-2|12
TGTGCCAGCAGTTTGTCCGGGAACGGCTACACCTTC
CASSLSGNGYTF
>NA|TRBV5-1|TRBJ2-1|13
TGCGCCAGCAGCTTGAGGGACTTTGAGACTCAGTTCTTC
CASSLRDFETQFF
>TRBD1|TRBV10-3|TRBJ1-5|14
TGTGCCATAGGACAGGGTTCGGCCAATCAGCCCCAGCATTTT
CAIGQGSANQPQHF
>TRBD1|TRBV7-3|TRBJ1-1|14
TGTGCCAGCAGCTTAATCAGGGGGGTCACTGAAGCTTTCTTT
CASSLIRGVTEAFF
>TRBD1|TRBV29-1|TRBJ1-5|15
TGCAGCGTGGCTACTCGGACAGGGGGCGGTGAGCCCCAGCATTTT
CSVATRTGGGEPQHF
>NA|TRBV10-3|TRBJ1-3|14
TGTGCCATCGGAGGTCCTCGCTCTGGAAACACCATATATTTT
CAIGGPRSGNTIYF
>TRBD1|TRBV5-4|TRBJ1-1|16
TGTGCCAGCAGCTCAGACGACAGGGGGTTGAACACTGAAGCTTTCTTT
CASSSDDRGLNTEAFF
>NA|TRBV29-1|TRBJ1-2|11
TGCAGCGTAGACGGAGGGGATGGCTACACCTTC
CSVDGGDGYTF
>NA|TRBV6-5|TRBJ2-7|12
TGTGCCAGCAGCAAGACTAGCTACGAGCAGTACTTC
CASSKTSYEQYF
>TRBD2|TRBV6-6|TRBJ2-1|13
TGTGCCAGCAGATCCGAGCGGGAGGATGAGCAGTTCTTC
CASRSEREDEQFF
>TRBD2|TRBV27|TRBJ2-7|15
TGTGCCAGCACCACCACGGGAGGATCTGGCTACGAGCAGTACTTC
CASTTTGGSGYEQYF
>TRBD1|TRBV29-1|TRBJ2-5|14
TGCAGCACATCCGGGACAGAGACACAAGAGACCCAGTACTTC
CSTSGTETQETQYF
>TRBD1|TRBV28|TRBJ2-7|16
TGTGCCAGCAGCCTCCCCTCGACAGGGTGGAATATGGGGCAGTACTTC
CASSLPSTGWNMGQYF
>NA|TRBV2|TRBJ2-3|16
TGTGCCAGCAGTGCGTGGAGGCCTGCTAGCACAGATACGCAGTATTTT
CASSAWRPASTDTQYF